These 14 T cell receptor beta chains share one sample of origin, sequenced in a study of blood T cells in healthy people across ages. The authors ran a second PCR of about 6 to 11 cycles using a sample-barcoded 5' primer and a J-beta primer mix. TCRdb reanalysed the 5' RACE reads using MiXCR and keeps one entry per CDR3 protein. The sample shows about 1.4 million distinct CDR3 sequences, 45% to 70% of them seen only once. Specimen: blood. The receptors derive from a man between 18 and 35 years old in good health.

This chain uses TRBV2 with TRBJ2-7; D not resolved. CDR1 is SNHLY and CDR2 is FYNNEI in the germline V gene. The ends were cut back, 5 bases at V and 7 bases at J, with 24 bases in the middle. This CDR3 comprises 16 residues. The CDR3: CASSTSGPSSYNEQYF. CDR3 sequence (DNA): TGTGCCAGCAGTACCTCAGGCCCGAGCTCCTACAATGAGCAGTACTTC. The full variable domain, rest sourced from reference TRBV2 and TRBJ2-7, is EPEVTQTPSHQVTQMGQEVILRCVPISNHLYFYWYRQILGQKVEFLVSFYNNEISEKSEIFDDQFSVERPDGSNFTLKIRSTKLEDSAMYFCASSTSGPSSYNEQYFGPGTRLTVT.

This clonotype was recorded only once. The V gene is TRBV9, the J gene TRBJ2-5, with TRBD2 as a possible D gene (5 bases). The better agreement between TRBJ2-7 and the DNA end casts doubt on the J call. The CDR3 covers 15 residues. CDR1 is SGDLS and CDR2 is YYNGEE in the germline V gene. CDR3 bases: TGTGCCAGCAGCTTAGACGGACTCGGCGCCTACGAGCAGTACTTC. Amino acid sequence: CASSLDGLGAYEQYF.

This chain links TRBV18 with TRBJ2-1; D is ambiguous. V lost 4 bases, J lost 0 bases, and 16 bases lay in between. Germline-derived CDR1 and CDR2 are KGHSH and LQKENI. The CDR3 consists of 17 residues. The CDR3 DNA reads as TGTGCCAGCTCACGCGAGAATACTGTGAGCTCCTACAATGAGCAGTTCTTC. Amino acids: CASSRENTVSSYNEQFF.

This clonotype was recorded once. This rearrangement joins TRBV5-1 to TRBJ1-2; D is ambiguous. Trimming took off 4 bases at V and 8 bases at J, with 12 bases between the two ends. CDR1 and CDR2 (germline): SGHRS, YFSETQ. The CDR3 loop spans 12 amino acids. The CDR3 reads CASSPGPEGYTF. CDR3 in DNA: TGCGCCAGCAGCCCCGGGCCCGAGGGCTACACCTTC.

This clonotype has more than one count but fewer than ten. The chain couples TRBV10-3 to TRBJ2-3, with D perhaps matching TRBD1 (5 bases). V was cut by 2 bases and J by 6 bases, with 12 bases left in between. The CDR3 has 14 amino acids. Germline CDR1 ENHRY, CDR2 SYGVKD. CDR3 protein: CAISEGQKGDTQYF. The CDR3 DNA follows: TGTGCCATCAGTGAGGGCCAAAAGGGGGATACGCAGTATTTT.

The chain is built from TRBV9 and TRBJ2-3; TRBD2 matches 12 bases. The germline CDR1 and CDR2 sequences are SGDLS and YYNGEE. This CDR3 region has 15 residues. Trimming cost V 3 bases and J 4 bases; bases outside gene matches: 3. The chain's CDR3 is CASSATSGSADTQYF. In DNA, the CDR3 is TGTGCCAGCAGCGCGACTAGCGGGAGCGCAGATACGCAGTATTTT.

Of note for this clonotype: Its ends do not fully match the called genes, so a read error is possible. The CDR3 spells CASSPQTGNTEAFF. The CDR3, as DNA: TGTGCCAGCAGCCCACAGACGGGGAACACTGAAGCTTTCTTT. This chain connects TRBV5-1 to TRBJ1-1; D uncertain. The germline V gene encodes CDR1 SGHRS and CDR2 YFSETQ. The CDR3 runs to 14 residues.

This clonotype has a handful of counts. The junction differs from germline at one of its ends, possibly a read error. This sequence joins TRBV4-1 and TRBJ2-5, with a weak D call TRBD2 (5 bases). CDR1 MGHRA and CDR2 YSYEKL come from the germline V gene. CDR3 length: 14 residues. The CDR3 DNA sequence: TGTGCCAGCAGCCAAGAGCCGGGGAAAGAGACCCAGTACTTC. Translating it yields CASSQEPGKETQYF.

The chain is built from TRBV20-1 and TRBJ1-1; no clear D. CDR3 length: 13 residues. V was trimmed by 1 base and J by 0 bases, leaving 6 bases between them. CDR1 and CDR2 (germline): DFQATT, SNEGSKA (reference sequence). CDR3 in amino acids: CSARVGLNTEAFF. In DNA, the CDR3 is TGCAGTGCTAGAGTCGGCTTGAACACTGAAGCTTTCTTT.

This sequence joins TRBV6-6 and TRBJ1-4, with 7 nucleotides matching TRBD1. V trimming: 6 bases; J trimming: 1 base; junction bases outside the gene matches: 8. Germline V lookup: CDR1 MNHNY, CDR2 SVGAGI (reference sequence). CDR3 length: 16 amino acids. The CDR3 here is CASRPTGTGTNEKLFF. The DNA of the CDR3 is TGTGCCAGCAGACCGACAGGGACGGGAACTAATGAAAAACTGTTTTTT.

This clonotype was detected only once. The chain has TRBV20-1 and TRBJ2-3; 9 bases are shared with TRBD2. This CDR3 comprises 16 residues. The V segment lost 2 bases and the J segment 6 bases; nucleotides outside the gene matches: 12. Germline CDR1 DFQATT, CDR2 SNEGSKA (reference sequence). For the CDR3, the DNA is TGCAGTGCTAGAAATCTCCCGGGACTAGCAGGTGATACGCAGTATTTT. As protein: CSARNLPGLAGDTQYF.

Comments on this clonotype: A single base separates this from a much larger clone, so it may be a read error. J is TRBJ2-1 and V is TRBV15; D may be TRBD2 (6 bases). Trimming removed 0 bases from V and 6 bases from J, with 9 bases in between. The CDR3 extends over 14 amino acids. Germline-derived CDR1 and CDR2 are LNHNV and YYDKDF (reference sequence). CDR3 region: CATSRDRRGNEQFF. The CDR3 nucleotides are TGTGCCACCAGCAGAGATCGGAGGGGCAATGAGCAGTTCTTC.

The chain couples TRBV2 to TRBJ2-1, with 8 bases matching TRBD2. The length of the CDR3 is 15 residues. The V and J ends lost 8 bases and 2 bases, in that order; junction bases with no gene match: 8. Per germline, CDR1 SNHLY and CDR2 FYNNEI. CDR3 amino acids: CASGLAGTPYNEQFF. The CDR3 nucleotides read TGTGCCAGCGGCTTAGCGGGAACTCCCTACAATGAGCAGTTCTTC.

The chain employs TRBV6-6 and TRBJ2-6, with no clear D. In germline, CDR1 is MNHNY, CDR2 SVGAGI (reference sequence). V was clipped by 4 bases and J by 1 base, with 11 bases between them. The CDR3 runs to 16 residues. The CDR3: CASSSPLESGANVLTF. In nucleotides, the CDR3 is TGTGCCAGCAGTTCCCCTCTGGAATCTGGGGCCAACGTCCTGACTTTC.